These 22 T cell receptor beta chains were sequenced from one sample in a study of T-cell reconstitution after alpha-beta-depleted transplantation in children. Unique molecular identifiers were incorporated during preparation of the TCRbeta library. TCRdb called the PCR reads again in MiXCR, with one record for every CDR3 protein. The sample holds 600,000 to 700,000 distinct CDR3 sequences, less than 15% seen once. This sample comprised PBMCs, obtained before TCRalphabeta/CD19-depleted stem cell transplant. These receptor sequences come from a girl under 10 years old with congenital amegakaryocytic thrombocytopenia, due to receive a stem cell transplant.

The chain couples TRBV5-1 to TRBJ2-1, with unresolved D. Germline values: CDR1 SGHRS, CDR2 YFSETQ. Trimming removed 1 base from V and 8 bases from J, with 16 bases in between. The CDR3 sequence is 15 residues long. CDR3 in DNA: TGCGCCAGCAGCTTGATGACCCGCCAGGACGATGAGCAGTTCTTC. This sequence encodes CASSLMTRQDDEQFF. The entire variable domain, with the rest obtained from reference TRBV5-1 and TRBJ2-1, is as follows: KAGVTQTPRYLIKTRGQQVTLSCSPISGHRSVSWYQQTPGQGLQFLFEYFSETQRNKGNFPGRFSGRQFSNSRSEMNVSTLELGDSALYLCASSLMTRQDDEQFFGPGTRLTVL.

This clonotype was picked up a small number of times. The chain uses TRBV5-1 and TRBJ1-1, with D possibly matching TRBD1 (6 bases). CDR3 length equals 14 residues. CDR1 and CDR2 from the germline V gene are SGHRS and YFSETQ. Trimming took off 0 bases at V and 7 bases at J, with 13 bases between the two ends. The CDR3 coding sequence is TGCGCCAGCAGCTTGGCCTGGGAAGGGGGTGAAGCTTTCTTT. Translated, it gives CASSLAWEGGEAFF.

To note about this clonotype: The limits of the CDR3 on the DNA are not certain, so only TCRdb's listed CDR3 is given. The rearrangement uses TRBV12-3 or TRBV12-4 and TRBJ2-3; the table calls TRBD2, which could not be checked here. The CDR3 comprises 15 residues, both ends counted. CDR3 region: CASILVGDGTDTQYF.

The CDR3 region has the DNA TGCGCCAGCAGCCGGGTTGGGGAGGCAAACATTCAGTACTTC. The encoded protein is CASSRVGEANIQYF. This chain uses TRBV4-1 with TRBJ2-4, with D possibly being TRBD2 (6 bases). Germline V gives CDR1 MGHRA, CDR2 YSYEKL. The CDR3 extends over 14 amino acids. The V end lost 4 bases, the J end lost 6 bases, and 13 bases lay between the germline ends.

This clonotype was observed at least ten times. The V and J genes are TRBV9 and TRBJ2-7; D is perhaps TRBD2 (6 bases). This CDR3 has 15 amino acids. Germline CDR1 SGDLS, CDR2 YYNGEE. V lost 3 bases, J lost 1 base, and 14 bases lay in between. CDR3 amino acids: CASSATGLGSYEQYF. In DNA, the CDR3 is TGTGCCAGCAGCGCGACGGGACTCGGATCCTACGAGCAGTACTTC.

V and J are TRBV5-1 and TRBJ2-5, with D possibly being TRBD2 (5 bases). There are 15 residues in the CDR3. Germline V gene sequence: CDR1 SGHRS, CDR2 YFSETQ. V lost 4 bases and J 4 bases, leaving 17 bases between the germline ends. CDR3 nucleotides: TGCGCCAGCAGCGGAATTACTAGTGGTCCAGAGACCCAGTACTTC. Its translation: CASSGITSGPETQYF. Full variable domain (rest looked up from reference TRBV5-1 and TRBJ2-5): KAGVTQTPRYLIKTRGQQVTLSCSPISGHRSVSWYQQTPGQGLQFLFEYFSETQRNKGNFPGRFSGRQFSNSRSEMNVSTLELGDSALYLCASSGITSGPETQYFGPGTRLLVL.

This chain links TRBV5-5 with TRBJ2-1, with TRBD2 matching over 9 bases. The CDR3 runs 16 residues. The germline V gene encodes CDR1 SGHKS and CDR2 YYEKEE (reference sequence). V shed 3 bases, J shed 6 bases, and the junction held 10 bases outside the gene matches. Here the CDR3 DNA reads TGTGCCAGCAGCTCGAGATCTAGCGGGAATCGCAATGAGCAGTTCTTC. Residues: CASSSRSSGNRNEQFF.

This clonotype was seen a few times. This chain joins TRBV7-3 and TRBJ2-1; 9 positions match TRBD2. CDR1 and CDR2 from the germline V gene are SGHTA and FQGTGA. This CDR3 is 15 amino acids long. J gave up 7 bases and V 2 bases, and 6 bases lay outside the gene matches. In DNA, the CDR3 is TGTGCCAGCAGCTTACTCCTAGCGGGGCCAAATGAGCAGTTCTTC. This gives the protein CASSLLLAGPNEQFF.

This rearrangement joins TRBV20-1 to TRBJ2-1; D may match TRBD1 or TRBD2 (5 bases each). The CDR3 is 17 amino acids. Trimming pared 0 bases from V and 0 bases from J, leaving 15 bases between. Germline V gene sequence: CDR1 DFQATT, CDR2 SNEGSKA (reference sequence). CDR3 protein: CSARDPGASSSYNEQFF. The CDR3, as DNA: TGCAGTGCTAGAGATCCCGGGGCTTCCAGCTCCTACAATGAGCAGTTCTTC.

This clonotype was recorded many times. This chain links TRBV7-9 with TRBJ2-3, with TRBD1 as a possible D gene (6 bases). The germline V gene has CDR1 SEHNR and CDR2 FQNEAQ (reference sequence). V was shortened by 6 bases and J by 2 bases, with 12 bases between the two germline ends. The CDR3 loop spans 14 amino acids. The CDR3, as DNA: TGTGCCAGCAGTTCAACAGGGTACACAGATACGCAGTATTTT. It translates to CASSSTGYTDTQYF.

The chain carries TRBV10-3 and TRBJ2-7, with D perhaps TRBD1 (5 bases). Trimming cost V 11 bases and J 5 bases, with 10 bases left between them. This CDR3 is built from 10 residues. In germline, CDR1 is ENHRY, CDR2 SYGVKD. CDR3 sequence reads: CAAQGDEQYF. The CDR3 bases are TGTGCCGCCCAGGGTGACGAGCAGTACTTC.

This clonotype was observed a handful of times. The chain has TRBV5-1 and TRBJ2-3; the D gene is possibly TRBD1 (5 bases). From germline, CDR1 is SGHRS and CDR2 YFSETQ. Trimming pared 4 bases from V and 2 bases from J, leaving 8 bases between. CDR3 length equals 13 residues. The CDR3 coding sequence is TGCGCCAGCAGCAAGACAGCCACAGATACGCAGTATTTT. Translated: CASSKTATDTQYF.

The table lists this clonotype with a few counts. The rearrangement joins TRBV20-1 to TRBJ2-7; D is unresolved. CDR3 length equals 13 residues. Germline V gives CDR1 DFQATT, CDR2 SNEGSKA (reference sequence). V lost 0 bases and J 5 bases, leaving 11 bases between the germline ends. The CDR3 is CSARDDLENEQYF. DNA of the CDR3: TGCAGTGCTAGAGACGACCTAGAAAACGAGCAGTACTTC.

This clonotype was detected ten times or more. V is TRBV20-1 and J is TRBJ2-3, with a possible D match to TRBD1 (6 bases). Per germline, CDR1 DFQATT and CDR2 SNEGSKA (reference sequence). The CDR3 runs 15 residues. Trimming removed 6 bases from V and 1 base from J, with 17 bases in between. The CDR3 DNA follows: TGCAGTGCGCGGTTGGGGGCGGTGGGCACAGATACGCAGTATTTT. Translating gives CSARLGAVGTDTQYF.

The chain recombines TRBV28 with TRBJ2-2, with 9 bases matching TRBD2. The germline CDR1 and CDR2 sequences are MDHEN and SYDVKM. The CDR3 covers 16 residues. The V gene end was trimmed by 6 bases and the J gene end by 4 bases; junction bases not matched to a gene: 9. CDR3 sequence reads: CASSYLAGGRTGELFF. CDR3 nucleotides: TGTGCCAGCAGCTACCTCGCGGGAGGGCGCACCGGGGAGCTGTTTTTT.

This clonotype was recorded many times. This chain connects TRBV6-5 to TRBJ2-7; unclear D gene. Between the trimmed V and J ends, which lost 2 bases and 1 base, there was a span of 6 bases. Germline assignment: CDR1 MNHEY and CDR2 SVGAGI. This CDR3 has 13 amino acids. CDR3 sequence reads: CASSYRFSYEQYF. The CDR3 DNA follows: TGTGCCAGCAGTTACAGGTTTTCCTACGAGCAGTACTTC.

The table lists this clonotype with many counts. CDR3 residues: CASSFPTAHNEQFF. CDR3 DNA: TGTGCCAGCAGCTTTCCTACCGCACACAATGAGCAGTTCTTC. The chain recombines TRBV7-9 with TRBJ2-1, with D uncertain. V was trimmed by 3 bases and J by 5 bases, leaving 11 bases between them. In germline, CDR1 is SEHNR, CDR2 FQNEAQ (reference sequence). This CDR3 is 14 amino acids long.

With regard to this clonotype: A read error may be the cause here, since a much bigger clone is one base away. V and J are TRBV21-1 and TRBJ2-6; the DNA was not used to check the table's D call, TRBD1. TRBV21-1 is a pseudogene. The CDR3 covers 19 residues. The CDR3 loop is CARSKVGFDSISGANVLTF. The CDR3 nucleotides are TGTGCCCGCAGCAAAGTAGGCTTTGACAGCATCTCTGGGGCCAACGTCCTGACTTTC.

In its sample, this clonotype was seen many times. The chain uses TRBV5-8 and TRBJ1-6, with D unresolved. The ends were cut back, 2 bases at V and 5 bases at J, with 8 bases in the middle. Germline CDR1 is SGHTS and CDR2 is YDEGEE. The CDR3 has 14 amino acids. The DNA of the CDR3 is TGTGCCAGCAGCTTAGAACGCCATAATTCACCCCTCCACTTT. Its translation is CASSLERHNSPLHF.

The V and J genes are TRBV7-9 and TRBJ2-1; D is perhaps TRBD2 (5 bases). Germline CDR1 SEHNR, CDR2 FQNEAQ (reference sequence). CDR3 size: 11 residues. The DNA for the CDR3 is TGTTTTTATTCGGGGAACAATGAGCAGTTCTTC. Translated: CFYSGNNEQFF.

This clonotype occurred many times. V and J are TRBV29-1 and TRBJ2-7, with D possibly matching TRBD1 (5 bases). CDR1 is SQVTM and CDR2 is ANQGSEA in the germline V gene. The CDR3 covers 14 residues. Trimming cost V 4 bases and J 6 bases, with 19 bases left between them. The CDR3 here is CSVGKDTLTAEQYF. The CDR3 DNA is TGCAGCGTTGGAAAGGACACATTAACTGCCGAGCAGTACTTC.

Only a few counts were recorded for this clonotype. The chain is built from TRBV7-9 and TRBJ2-1; 10 nucleotides match TRBD2. This CDR3 has 12 residues. Germline V lookup: CDR1 SEHNR, CDR2 FQNEAQ (reference sequence). With 3 bases clipped from V and 13 bases from J, the junction kept 3 bases outside the gene matches. The CDR3 is CASSLTSGPQFF. CDR3 coding DNA: TGTGCCAGCAGCTTGACTAGCGGGCCCCAGTTCTTC.